The 11 T cell receptor beta chains listed next were all sequenced from one sample in a study of T-cell reconstitution after alpha-beta-depleted transplantation in children. A library of TCRbeta sequences, prepared with unique molecular identifiers, was generated. In TCRdb, the PCR reads were re-called with MiXCR into one record per CDR3 protein. The table shows 450,000 to 550,000 distinct CDR3 sequences, with over 9.5% occurring only once. The specimen comprised PBMCs, mostly from graft donor cells, sampled 180 days after TCRalphabeta/CD19-depleted stem cell transplant. These receptors were obtained from a female patient aged 2-9 years who had a stem cell transplant for aplastic anemia, so the T cells may come from the graft donor.

The chain's CDR3 is CSAKVVEGAHEQYF. In nucleotides, the CDR3 is TGCAGTGCTAAAGTAGTGGAAGGGGCCCACGAGCAGTACTTC. This chain uses TRBV20-1 with TRBJ2-7, with D perhaps matching TRBD1 (5 bases). The CDR3 runs to 14 residues. Germline V gene lookup returns CDR1 DFQATT and CDR2 SNEGSKA (reference sequence). V shed 4 bases and J shed 5 bases, with 18 bases lying between them.

A word on this clonotype: A junction end diverges from the germline sequence, so it may reflect a read error. This chain links TRBV7-6 with TRBJ2-1; weak D call: TRBD2 (6 bases). The CDR3 consists of 15 residues. The germline V gene has CDR1 SGHVS and CDR2 FNYEAQ. The chain's CDR3 is CASSLEGRSYNERFF. The CDR3 coding sequence is TGTGCCAGCAGCTTGGAGGGGAGGTCTTACAATGAGCGGTTCTTC. The variable domain in full, completed from reference TRBV7-6 and TRBJ2-1, reads GAGVSQSPRYKVTKRGQDVALRCDPISGHVSLYWYRQALGQGPEFLTYFNYEAQQDKSGLPNDRFSAERPEGSISTLTIQRTEQRDSAMYRCASSLEGRSYNERFFGPGTRLTVL.

This clonotype was seen more than once but under ten times. The rearrangement joins TRBV6-1 to TRBJ1-1; a possible D gene is TRBD1 (6 bases). In germline, CDR1 is MNHNS, CDR2 SASEGT. V lost 5 bases and J lost 8, with 21 bases in between. The CDR3 has 15 residues. CDR3 amino acids: CASSPLGGLQSEAFF. In DNA, the CDR3 is TGTGCCAGCAGTCCCCTTGGGGGGCTCCAATCGGAAGCTTTCTTT.

This sequence joins TRBV5-1 and TRBJ2-1; D is unresolved. The germline gives CDR1 SGHRS, CDR2 YFSETQ. CDR3 length: 15 residues. With 1 base removed from V and 6 bases from J, the gap between germline ends came to 14 bases. CDR3 bases: TGCGCCAGCAGCTTGCCCAGTCTTATATCCAATGAGCAGTTCTTC. It yields the protein CASSLPSLISNEQFF.

This clonotype was detected only a few times. The rearrangement links TRBV24-1 to TRBJ2-1, with unresolved D. V was shortened by 3 bases and J by 0 bases, with 11 bases between the two germline ends. The germline V gene encodes CDR1 KGHDR and CDR2 SFDVKD. This CDR3 has 16 residues. CDR3: CATSDLQSSSYNEQFF. As DNA, the CDR3 is TGTGCCACCAGTGATCTACAGAGTAGCTCCTACAATGAGCAGTTCTTC.

The chain employs TRBV19 and TRBJ1-1; 7 nucleotides match TRBD1. This CDR3 has 15 residues. Losses at the gene ends were 10 bases for V and 1 base for J; bases not matched to a gene: 12. Germline V gene data show CDR1 as LNHDA and CDR2 as SQIVND (reference sequence). CDR3 DNA sequence: TGTGCCACCTCCTCCCCCGGGACAGCGAACACTGAAGCTTTCTTT. As protein: CATSSPGTANTEAFF.

This clonotype was counted between two and nine times. The rearrangement links TRBV4-2 to TRBJ2-1; the D gene is possibly TRBD2 (6 bases). The CDR3 is made up of 18 amino acids. Germline CDR1 reads LGHNA; CDR2 reads YNFKEQ. Trimming stripped 1 base from V and 8 bases from J, with 24 bases between. The CDR3 DNA follows: TGTGCCAGCAGCCAAGCCCCGCAAATCACCGGGAGCCACCATGAGCAGTTCTTC. This codes for CASSQAPQITGSHHEQFF.

On this clonotype: A much larger clone differs from this one at a single base, so this may be a read error. V is TRBV5-5 and J is TRBJ2-2; a weak D match, TRBD2 (7 bases). Germline values: CDR1 SGHKS, CDR2 YYEKEE (reference sequence). The CDR3 runs to 14 residues. DNA for the CDR3: TGTGTCAGCAGAGGGGGGGCGCTTCGAGGGGAGCTGTTTTTT. Its translation: CVSRGGALRGELFF.

The V and J genes are TRBV6-5 and TRBJ1-2; D possibly corresponds to TRBD1 (5 bases). The V gene's germline CDR1 is MNHEY and CDR2 SVGAGI. The ends were cut back, 2 bases at V and 5 bases at J, with 15 bases in the middle. This CDR3 is built from 15 residues. DNA of the CDR3: TGTGCCAGCAGTTACCGGGGCACGGGGAGGTATGGCTACACCTTC. It codes for CASSYRGTGRYGYTF.

V is TRBV27 and J is TRBJ2-7; 8 nucleotides align to TRBD2. Germline values: CDR1 MNHEY, CDR2 SMNVEV (reference sequence). This CDR3 is 14 amino acids long. V shed 7 bases, J shed 4 bases, and the junction held 9 bases outside the gene matches. CDR3 coding DNA: TGTGCCAGCACTTCAGCGGGAGTCTTTTACGAGCAGTACTTC. Translated: CASTSAGVFYEQYF.

The chain links TRBV9 to TRBJ2-1, with a weak D call TRBD2 (5 bases). From germline, CDR1 is SGDLS and CDR2 YYNGEE. This CDR3 has 14 residues. Trimming took 2 bases from V and 6 from J, leaving 12 bases between them. Here the CDR3 reads CASSVGIASNEQFF. The CDR3 nucleotides read TGTGCCAGCAGCGTGGGGATAGCGAGCAATGAGCAGTTCTTC.